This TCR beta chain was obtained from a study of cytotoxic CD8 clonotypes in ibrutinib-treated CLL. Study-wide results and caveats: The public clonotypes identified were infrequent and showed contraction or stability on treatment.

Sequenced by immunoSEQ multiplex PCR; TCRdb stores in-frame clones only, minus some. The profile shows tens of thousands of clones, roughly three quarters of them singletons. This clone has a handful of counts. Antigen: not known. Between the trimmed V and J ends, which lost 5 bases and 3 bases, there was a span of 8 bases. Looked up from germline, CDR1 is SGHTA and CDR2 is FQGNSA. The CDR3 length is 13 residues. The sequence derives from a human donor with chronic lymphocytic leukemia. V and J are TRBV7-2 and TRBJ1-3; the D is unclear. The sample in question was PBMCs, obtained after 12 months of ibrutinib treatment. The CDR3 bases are TGTGCCAGCAGCGTTGTTCATGGAAACACCATATATTTT. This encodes CASSVVHGNTIYF.